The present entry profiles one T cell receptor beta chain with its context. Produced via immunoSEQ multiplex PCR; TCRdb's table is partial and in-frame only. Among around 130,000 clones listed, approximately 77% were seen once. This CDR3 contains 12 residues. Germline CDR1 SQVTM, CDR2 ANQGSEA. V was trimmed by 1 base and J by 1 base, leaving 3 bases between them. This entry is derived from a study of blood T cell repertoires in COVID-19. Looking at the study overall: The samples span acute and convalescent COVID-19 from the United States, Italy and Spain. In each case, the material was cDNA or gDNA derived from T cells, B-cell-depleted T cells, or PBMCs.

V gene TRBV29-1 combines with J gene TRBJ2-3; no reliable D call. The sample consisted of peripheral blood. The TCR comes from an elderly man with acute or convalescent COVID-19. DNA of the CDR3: TGCAGCGTTGAAGTAGGCACAGATACGCAGTATTTT. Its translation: CSVEVGTDTQYF.